This T cell receptor (beta chain) was sequenced during a study of beta chain features in type 1 diabetes. The study's findings and limits: Among patients with Type 1 diabetes, TCRB CDR3s were moderately but significantly shorter in every one of the four CD4+ subsets. Within patients, naive, central memory and Treg TCRB repertoires seemed more similar than within healthy donors. cDNA-based reads could over-represent cells with high TCR expression.

Staining for CD45RO/CCR7/CD25/CD127/CD95/CD27 allowed sorting of CD4+ naive, central memory, regulatory and stem cell-like memory cells. Once sorted, every population was more than 95% pure. The whole isolated RNA underwent reverse transcription, so sequencing captured expressed TCRB transcripts. The method was immunoSEQ multiplex PCR; TCRdb's version includes in-frame clones alone and lacks a portion of them. This sample has under 300,000 clones, with 20% to 25% found just once. This clone was seen a handful of times. Antigen: not known. CDR1 and CDR2 (germline): GTSNPN, SVGIG (reference sequence). The CDR3 spans 17 residues. Trimming removed 0 bases from V and 4 bases from J, with 19 bases in between.

The sequence came from a woman aged 25 to 39 with type 1 diabetes. The chain is built from TRBV30 and TRBJ1-5; TRBD1 might be the D (6 bases). Sequenced input: naive CD4+ T cells from blood. CDR3 sequence (DNA): TGTGCCTGGAGTGTTGGGAGGGCGGGAGGGGGGAATCAGCCCCAGCATTTT. Residues: CAWSVGRAGGGNQPQHF.